This TCR beta chain was found in a study of CXCR3-negative and CXCR3-positive naive CD8 T cells. Findings and limits, study-wide: From TRB CDR3 properties, TCR strength was inferred; surface CD5 did not differ between naive subsets.

This CDR3 comprises 16 residues. CDR1 and CDR2 (germline): MGHRA, YSYEKL. This clonotype registers medium-sized by frequency. Antigen unknown. Via 5' RACE with UMI labels, TRB cDNA libraries were prepared. TCRdb reprocessed the 5' RACE reads, keeping one entry per CDR3 protein, no DNA. The sample holds about 8,500 distinct CDR3 sequences. V usage is TRBV4-1 and J usage is TRBJ2-1; TCRdb selects TRBD1, and the lack of DNA leaves this call unchecked. The sequence was collected from a human donor in good health. Some clones in this sample may be carry-over from other donors' samples. Sequenced input: naive CXCR3- CD8+ T cells from blood. As for subset: CD45RO-CCR7+CD27+CD95- naive CD8+ T cells lacking CXCR3 (TNR3-). The CDR3 sequence: CASSQGTVSSYNEQFF.